These 19 T cell receptor beta chains originate from one sample sequenced in a study of CD8 T cells in Susac syndrome. The RNA, roughly 0.45 to 1 ug, was put through reverse transcription using random hexamers. In TCRdb, the immunoSEQ multiplex PCR reads were re-called with MiXCR into one record per CDR3 protein. The sample holds some 120,000 distinct CDR3 sequences, less than 95% seen once. The material sequenced was CD4+ T cells from PBMCs. The receptors were sampled from a human donor with multiple sclerosis.

V gene TRBV2 combines with J gene TRBJ2-1, with a possible D match to TRBD2 (5 bases). There are 13 residues in the CDR3. Trimming left V 4 bases short and J 7 bases short, with 11 bases between. CDR1 is SNHLY, CDR2 FYNNEI, per germline. The CDR3 spells CASSGWTWNEQFF. The CDR3 coding sequence is TGTGCCAGCAGTGGGTGGACTTGGAATGAGCAGTTCTTC.

V usage is TRBV29-1 and J usage is TRBJ1-2; the D is unclear. The CDR3 sequence is 14 residues long. Per the germline V gene, CDR1 is SQVTM and CDR2 is ANQGSEA. Trimming cost V 3 bases and J 4 bases, with 15 bases left between them. The CDR3 here is CSVDQGSYGYGYTF. CDR3 bases: TGCAGCGTTGATCAAGGGAGTTATGGCTATGGCTACACCTTC.

The chain links TRBV30 to TRBJ2-3; D gene uncertain. Trimming took off 5 bases at V and 3 bases at J, with 12 bases between the two ends. There are 13 residues in the CDR3. Germline CDR1 reads GTSNPN; CDR2 reads SVGIG (reference sequence). CDR3 DNA: TGTGCCTGGGTCTTCGGCAGTACAGATACGCAGTATTTT. It specifies CAWVFGSTDTQYF.

The chain combines TRBV4-3 with TRBJ2-6; 9 bases match TRBD1. J gave up 3 bases and V 4 bases, and 16 bases lay outside the gene matches. Germline CDR1 is LGHNA and CDR2 is YSLEER. This CDR3 contains 20 residues. The CDR3 region is CASSPEVSGQGYFGANVLTF. For the CDR3, the DNA is TGCGCCAGCAGCCCAGAAGTGTCGGGACAGGGATATTTTGGGGCCAACGTCCTGACTTTC.

The chain is built from TRBV10-3 and TRBJ1-1; the D gene is possibly TRBD1 (5 bases). Germline V gene sequence: CDR1 ENHRY, CDR2 SYGVKD. V lost 3 bases to trimming and J lost 1 base, with 12 bases between them. This CDR3 comprises 15 residues. CDR3 protein: CAISDIRGQNTEAFF. The DNA for the CDR3 is TGTGCCATCAGTGATATAAGGGGCCAGAACACTGAAGCTTTCTTT.

The chain has TRBV5-1 and TRBJ2-6; either TRBD1 or TRBD2 may fit D (5 bases each). CDR1 is SGHRS, CDR2 YFSETQ, per germline. The CDR3 covers 14 residues. Deletions cut 4 bases from V and 2 bases from J, with 7 bases between. CDR3 in DNA: TGCGCCAGCAGCGGGACCCCTGGGGCCAACGTCCTGACTTTC. It translates to CASSGTPGANVLTF.

The chain combines TRBV11-2 with TRBJ2-5; D call uncertain. Germline V gene data show CDR1 as SGHAT and CDR2 as FQNNGV. The CDR3 loop spans 11 amino acids. V lost 3 bases to trimming and J lost 7 bases, with 6 bases between them. This CDR3 reads CASSFLATQYF. CDR3 DNA sequence: TGTGCCAGCAGCTTTTTAGCGACCCAGTACTTC.

V usage is TRBV18 and J usage is TRBJ1-1; TRBD1 matches 8 bases. Germline values: CDR1 KGHSH, CDR2 LQKENI. CDR3 length equals 12 residues. The J segment lost 5 bases and the V segment lost 6 bases, leaving 2 bases of the junction unmatched. The CDR3 DNA reads TGTGCCAGCTCCGGACAGGGTACTGAAGCTTTCTTT. Protein sequence: CASSGQGTEAFF.

V usage is TRBV9 and J usage is TRBJ1-1, with D perhaps TRBD1 (5 bases). Germline CDR1 reads SGDLS; CDR2 reads YYNGEE. CDR3 length: 15 amino acids. The V end lost 0 bases, the J end lost 9 bases, and 18 bases lay between the germline ends. The DNA of the CDR3 is TGTGCCAGCAGCGTAGAAGGGACCCAGGGTTCTAAAGCTTTCTTT. The encoded protein is CASSVEGTQGSKAFF.

This clonotype was observed a single time. The chain uses TRBV29-1 and TRBJ2-7; TRBD1 is a possible D gene (5 bases). The CDR3 totals 13 residues. The germline V gene has CDR1 SQVTM and CDR2 ANQGSEA. Trimming removed 4 bases from V and 4 bases from J, with 14 bases in between. The CDR3 sequence is CSVAAGLPYEQYF. Written as DNA, the CDR3 is TGCAGCGTTGCGGCAGGGCTCCCTTACGAGCAGTACTTC.

This clonotype was observed a few times. The chain carries TRBV3-1 and TRBJ2-2; D may correspond to TRBD1 or TRBD2 (5 bases each). Germline V gene lookup returns CDR1 LGHDT and CDR2 YNNKEL (reference sequence). The CDR3 totals 14 residues. Deletions cut 4 bases from V and 4 bases from J, with 10 bases between. The CDR3 sequence is CASSLGPTTGELFF. DNA for the CDR3: TGTGCCAGCAGCCTGGGACCGACCACCGGGGAGCTGTTTTTT.

This clonotype was recorded only once. The CDR3 bases are TGCAGTGCCTCCGGGAATAGCGGCCCCTACGAGCAGTACTTC. As protein: CSASGNSGPYEQYF. This chain uses TRBV20-1 with TRBJ2-7; tentative D call: TRBD2 (6 bases). CDR3 length: 14 amino acids. Germline assignment: CDR1 DFQATT and CDR2 SNEGSKA (reference sequence). Trimming stripped 6 bases from V and 2 bases from J, with 17 bases between.

The V call is TRBV30, the J call TRBJ2-3, with 12 bases aligning to TRBD2. CDR1 and CDR2 from the germline V gene are GTSNPN and SVGIG (reference sequence). J gave up 4 bases and V 4 bases, and 0 bases lay outside the gene matches. CDR3 length: 13 residues. CDR3 nucleotides: TGTGCCTGGACTAGCGGGGGGGCAGATACGCAGTATTTT. Its translation is CAWTSGGADTQYF.

This clonotype was counted a single time. The chain recombines TRBV19 with TRBJ1-5; D is unresolved. V was cut by 6 bases and J by 7 bases, with 13 bases left in between. Germline CDR1 and CDR2: LNHDA and SQIVND (reference sequence). The length of the CDR3 is 13 residues. This chain's CDR3 is CASSEAGGQPQHF. In DNA form, the CDR3 reads TGTGCCAGTAGCGAAGCGGGTGGCCAGCCCCAGCATTTT.

The chain uses TRBV29-1 and TRBJ1-3, with D uncertain. The V end was cut by 4 bases, the J end by 2 bases, with 6 bases between. The germline CDR1 and CDR2 sequences are SQVTM and ANQGSEA. The CDR3 is made up of 12 amino acids. In nucleotides, the CDR3 is TGCAGCGTTGGAGTCCCTGGAAACACCATATATTTT. It specifies CSVGVPGNTIYF.

This chain joins TRBV29-1 and TRBJ2-5, with 8 bases identical to TRBD2. V gave up 5 bases and J gave up 5 bases; unmatched junction bases: 4. The germline V gene has CDR1 SQVTM and CDR2 ANQGSEA. The CDR3 is 12 residues long. This chain's CDR3 is CSVRTSSETQYF. CDR3 DNA sequence: TGCAGCGTTCGGACTAGCAGTGAGACCCAGTACTTC.

This clonotype was detected only once. This chain uses TRBV2 with TRBJ2-6; D is tentatively TRBD1 or TRBD2 (5 bases each). V was clipped by 5 bases and J by 0 bases, with 14 bases between them. The CDR3 has 17 residues. Germline V gene sequence: CDR1 SNHLY, CDR2 FYNNEI. The DNA for the CDR3 is TGTGCCAGCAGTTCGGGACGGGCTGACTCTGGGGCCAACGTCCTGACTTTC. It specifies CASSSGRADSGANVLTF.

This chain connects TRBV20-1 to TRBJ2-1, with D possibly being TRBD1 (7 bases). This CDR3 region has 18 residues. CDR1 is DFQATT, CDR2 SNEGSKA, per germline (reference sequence). V lost 6 bases and J lost 0, with 24 bases in between. The CDR3, as DNA: TGCAGTGCCAGCCCGGCAGGGGGGTGGCTTGGCTCCTACAATGAGCAGTTCTTC. This codes for CSASPAGGWLGSYNEQFF.

The J gene is TRBJ2-2, the V gene TRBV24-1; D perhaps matches TRBD2 (5 bases). The germline V gene encodes CDR1 KGHDR and CDR2 SFDVKD. This CDR3 region has 14 residues. Trimming shortened V by 3 bases and J by 4 bases, and 8 bases separated the two germline ends. The CDR3 reads CATSDTAATGELFF. The CDR3 DNA reads TGTGCCACCAGTGATACAGCGGCCACCGGGGAGCTGTTTTTT.